The following is a T cell receptor beta chain sequence with its context. Antigen specificity is unknown. CDR3 length: 13 amino acids. Germline CDR1 and CDR2: SGHTA and FQGTGA. Between the trimmed V and J ends, which lost 5 bases and 1 base, there was a span of 8 bases. 60 Vbeta and 13 Jbeta primers were used in PCR. TCRdb's table, derived via immunoSEQ multiplex PCR, lists solely in-frame clones and lacks some. Of approximately 130,000 clones listed, roughly 83% are singletons. The sample comes from a study of cytomegalovirus exposure and HLA in healthy donors. About the study: Unique TCRs numbering about 85 million, obtained from HLA-typed donors, made up an early data release. Study-level points and caveats: Near-uniform donor sequencing depth was presumed by presence/absence analyses. Common viral pathogens seemed, in a later analysis, to connect with several of the most significant clusters. Some V segments, including TRBV6-2 and TRBV6-3, were excluded as indistinguishable.

This TCR derives from a man aged 35-49 years in good health and CMV-seronegative. The chain couples TRBV7-3 to TRBJ2-5; weak D call: TRBD2 (5 bases). Sequencing was done on a sample of PBMCs. The CDR3 DNA follows: TGTGCCAGCAGCCTAGGAGGCCAAGAGACCCAGTACTTC. As protein: CASSLGGQETQYF.